Below, 8 T cell receptor beta chains from the same sample are listed, as sequenced in a study of blood T cells in healthy people across ages. The use of a sample-barcoded 5' primer and a J-beta primer mix characterized a second PCR of roughly 6 to 12 cycles. MiXCR, applied by TCRdb to the 5' RACE reads, yields one record per CDR3 protein. Found here are roughly 1.7 million distinct CDR3 sequences, 34% of them singletons; the top ten hold roughly 12%. Material for sequencing was blood. Receptors originate from a woman in her twenties or thirties in good health.

A few counts support this clonotype. The V gene is TRBV5-1, the J gene TRBJ2-3, with 9 bases matching TRBD1. The CDR3 runs 15 residues. The V and J ends lost 7 bases and 7 bases, in that order; junction bases with no gene match: 13. Germline CDR1 SGHRS, CDR2 YFSETQ. The CDR3 region has the DNA TGCGCCAGCCGGGGCGGACAGGGGACACAGAATACGCAGTATTTT. Translated: CASRGGQGTQNTQYF.

This rearrangement joins TRBV20-1 to TRBJ2-3, with D maybe TRBD2 (7 bases). The CDR3 sequence is 16 residues long. Germline values: CDR1 DFQATT, CDR2 SNEGSKA (reference sequence). Trimming took 5 bases from V and 4 from J, leaving 22 bases between them. The chain's CDR3 is CSADRLGGPFADTQYF. As DNA, the CDR3 is TGCAGTGCTGACCGTTTGGGGGGGCCGTTCGCAGATACGCAGTATTTT.

The V and J genes are TRBV7-3 and TRBJ1-2; 8 bases agree with TRBD1. Per germline, CDR1 SGHTA and CDR2 FQGTGA. This CDR3 region has 14 residues. Losses at the gene ends were 1 base for V and 4 bases for J; bases not matched to a gene: 2. The CDR3 DNA reads as TGTGCCAGCAGCTTAAACGACAGGGGCTATGGCTACACCTTC. Protein sequence: CASSLNDRGYGYTF.

A note on this clonotype: A much larger clonotype is one base distant, so this may be a read error. This chain links TRBV9 with TRBJ1-5, with no clear D. From germline, CDR1 is SGDLS and CDR2 YYNGEE. This CDR3 is 14 amino acids long. The CDR3, as DNA: TGTGTCAGCAGCGTAGACGGAGCTAATCAGCCCCAGCATTTT. Its translation: CVSSVDGANQPQHF.

As for this clonotype: The junction does not match germline at one end; this may be a read error. The chain employs TRBV20-1 and TRBJ1-4, with unresolved D. Germline CDR1 DFQATT, CDR2 SNEGSKA (reference sequence). This CDR3 spans 13 amino acids. DNA of the CDR3: TGCAGTGCTAGAGGTTCCAGTAATGAAAAACGGTTTTTT. It encodes CSARGSSNEKRFF.

The V call is TRBV5-1, the J call TRBJ2-1; 12 bases map to TRBD2. CDR1 is SGHRS and CDR2 is YFSETQ in the germline V gene. CDR3 length equals 15 residues. With V trimmed by 4 bases and J by 8 bases, 7 bases remained unmatched. CDR3 in DNA: TGCGCCAGCAGCGTTCTAGCGGGAGGGTTAGATGAGCAGTTCTTC. Protein: CASSVLAGGLDEQFF.

This clonotype was detected only a few times. The rearrangement joins TRBV2 to TRBJ1-2; D ambiguous. There are 14 residues in the CDR3. The V gene's germline CDR1 is SNHLY and CDR2 FYNNEI. Trimming took 6 bases from V and 8 from J, leaving 19 bases between them. As DNA, the CDR3 is TGTGCCAGCAGCCTCGATTTGGGAGCGGGAGGCTACACCTTC. As protein: CASSLDLGAGGYTF.

CDR3 residues: CASRDVSGANVLTF. Written as DNA, the CDR3 is TGCGCCAGCCGCGACGTGTCTGGGGCCAACGTCCTGACTTTC. The chain has TRBV5-1 and TRBJ2-6, with D unclear. Trimming removed 7 bases from V and 1 base from J, with 9 bases in between. The germline V gene has CDR1 SGHRS and CDR2 YFSETQ. This CDR3 has 14 residues. Complete variable domain (other parts from reference TRBV5-1 and TRBJ2-6): KAGVTQTPRYLIKTRGQQVTLSCSPISGHRSVSWYQQTPGQGLQFLFEYFSETQRNKGNFPGRFSGRQFSNSRSEMNVSTLELGDSALYLCASRDVSGANVLTFGAGSRLTVL.